This T cell receptor (beta chain) stems from a study of cytomegalovirus exposure and HLA in healthy donors. About the study: Of over 300 genotyped donors, roughly 80% clustered with self-reported Caucasian donors.

All the people who gave samples were healthy bone marrow donors. The donors, nominally healthy at sampling, likely had unrecorded immune exposures. V lost 4 bases to trimming and J lost 3 bases, with 8 bases between them. This CDR3 is 13 amino acids long. Germline V gene sequence: CDR1 MGHRA, CDR2 YSYEKL. The PCR had 60 Vbeta and 13 Jbeta primers. Only in-frame clones appear in the TCRdb table, and some are missing; sequencing was by immunoSEQ multiplex PCR. Of some 130,000 clones in the sample, 79% were seen once. The chain uses TRBV4-1 and TRBJ2-3, with a possible D match to TRBD2 (5 bases). This clonotype was obtained from a man aged 40-55 years in good health and CMV-seropositive. What was sequenced was PBMCs. CDR3 residues: CASSPRETDTQYF. The CDR3 region has the DNA TGCGCCAGCAGCCCAAGGGAGACAGATACGCAGTATTTT.